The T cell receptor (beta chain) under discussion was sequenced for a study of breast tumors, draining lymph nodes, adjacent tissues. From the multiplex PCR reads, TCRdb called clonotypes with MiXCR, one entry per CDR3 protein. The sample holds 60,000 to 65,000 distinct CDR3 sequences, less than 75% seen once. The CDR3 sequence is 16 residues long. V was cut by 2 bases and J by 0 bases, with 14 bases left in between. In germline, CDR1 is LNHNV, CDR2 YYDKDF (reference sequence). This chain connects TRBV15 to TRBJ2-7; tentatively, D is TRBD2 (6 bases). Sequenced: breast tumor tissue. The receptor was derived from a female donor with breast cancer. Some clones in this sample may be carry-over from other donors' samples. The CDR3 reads CATSRWGDAGSYEQYF. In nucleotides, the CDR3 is TGTGCCACCAGCAGATGGGGGGACGCCGGCTCCTACGAGCAGTACTTC. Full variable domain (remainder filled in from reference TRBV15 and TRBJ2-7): DAMVIQNPRYQVTQFGKPVTLSCSQTLNHNVMYWYQQKSSQAPKLLFHYYDKDFNNEADTPDNFQSRRPNTSFCFLDIRSPGLGDTAMYLCATSRWGDAGSYEQYFGPGTRLTVT.